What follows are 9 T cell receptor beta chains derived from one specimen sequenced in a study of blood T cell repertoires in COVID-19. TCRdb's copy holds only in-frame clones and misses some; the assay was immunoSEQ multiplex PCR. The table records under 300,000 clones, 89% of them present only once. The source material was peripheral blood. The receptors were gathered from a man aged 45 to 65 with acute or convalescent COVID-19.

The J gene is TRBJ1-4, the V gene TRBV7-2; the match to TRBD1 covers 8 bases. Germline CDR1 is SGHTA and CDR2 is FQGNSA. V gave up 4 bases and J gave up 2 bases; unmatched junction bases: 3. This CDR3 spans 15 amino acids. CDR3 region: CASSSRTGTNEKLFF. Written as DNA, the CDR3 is TGTGCCAGCAGCTCCAGGACAGGGACTAATGAAAAACTGTTTTTT.

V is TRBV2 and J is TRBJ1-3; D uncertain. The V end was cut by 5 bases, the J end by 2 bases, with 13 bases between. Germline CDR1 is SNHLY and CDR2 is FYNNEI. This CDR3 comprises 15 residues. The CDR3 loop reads CASSPGPVAGNTIYF. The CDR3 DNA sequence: TGTGCCAGCAGTCCGGGTCCAGTGGCTGGAAACACCATATATTTT.

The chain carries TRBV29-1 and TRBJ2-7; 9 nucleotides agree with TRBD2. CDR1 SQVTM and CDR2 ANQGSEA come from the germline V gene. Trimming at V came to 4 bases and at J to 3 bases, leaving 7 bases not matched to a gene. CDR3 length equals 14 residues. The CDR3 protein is CSVVRGGALYEQYF. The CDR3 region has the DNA TGCAGCGTTGTTCGCGGGGGGGCCCTCTACGAGCAGTACTTC.

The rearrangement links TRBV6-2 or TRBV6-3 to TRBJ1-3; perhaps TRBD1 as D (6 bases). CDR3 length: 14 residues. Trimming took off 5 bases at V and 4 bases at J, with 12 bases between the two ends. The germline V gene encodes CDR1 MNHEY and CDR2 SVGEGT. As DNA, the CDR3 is TGTGCCAGCAGTCTCTCTGGGGGCGGAAACACCATATATTTT. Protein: CASSLSGGGNTIYF.

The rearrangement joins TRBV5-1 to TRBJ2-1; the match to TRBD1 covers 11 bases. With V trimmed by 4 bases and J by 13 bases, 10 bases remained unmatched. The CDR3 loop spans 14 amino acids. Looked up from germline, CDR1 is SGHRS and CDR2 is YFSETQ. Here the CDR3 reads CASSPQGQGEKQFF. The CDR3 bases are TGCGCCAGCAGCCCCCAGGGACAGGGGGAGAAACAGTTCTTC. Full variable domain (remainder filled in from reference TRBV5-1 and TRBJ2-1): KAGVTQTPRYLIKTRGQQVTLSCSPISGHRSVSWYQQTPGQGLQFLFEYFSETQRNKGNFPGRFSGRQFSNSRSEMNVSTLELGDSALYLCASSPQGQGEKQFFGPGTRLTVL.

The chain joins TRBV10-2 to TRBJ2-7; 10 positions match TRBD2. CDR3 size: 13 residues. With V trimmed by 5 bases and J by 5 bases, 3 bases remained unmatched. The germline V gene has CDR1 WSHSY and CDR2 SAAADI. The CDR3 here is CASSLAGANEQYF. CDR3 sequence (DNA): TGCGCCAGCAGTCTAGCGGGGGCCAACGAGCAGTACTTC.

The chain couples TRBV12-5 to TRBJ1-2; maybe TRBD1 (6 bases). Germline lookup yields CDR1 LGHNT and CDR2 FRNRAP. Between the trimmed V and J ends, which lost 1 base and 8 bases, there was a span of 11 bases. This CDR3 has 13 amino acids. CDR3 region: CASGLAGGLGYTF. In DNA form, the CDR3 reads TGTGCTAGTGGTTTGGCGGGGGGGCTCGGCTACACCTTC.

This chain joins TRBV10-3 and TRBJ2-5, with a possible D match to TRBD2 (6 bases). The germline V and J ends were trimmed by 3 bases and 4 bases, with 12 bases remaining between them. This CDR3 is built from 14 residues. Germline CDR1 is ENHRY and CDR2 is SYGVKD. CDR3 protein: CAISEVGSGETQYF. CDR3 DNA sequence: TGTGCCATCAGTGAAGTGGGTAGCGGAGAGACCCAGTACTTC.

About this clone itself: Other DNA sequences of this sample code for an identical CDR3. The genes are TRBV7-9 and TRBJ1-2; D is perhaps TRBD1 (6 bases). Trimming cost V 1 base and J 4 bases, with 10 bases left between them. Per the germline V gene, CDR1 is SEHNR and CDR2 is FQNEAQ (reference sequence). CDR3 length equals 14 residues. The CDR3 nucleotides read TGTGCCAGCAGCTTAGGAGCCAGGGGCTATGGCTACACCTTC. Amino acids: CASSLGARGYGYTF.